This T cell receptor beta chain is from a study of blood T cell repertoires in COVID-19. Study-level background: Specimens from acute and convalescent COVID-19 originated in the United States, Italy and Spain. From T cells, B-cell-depleted T cells, or PBMCs came the material, which was cDNA or gDNA.

The CDR3 is 14 residues long. The V end lost 3 bases, the J end lost 1 base, and 10 bases lay between the germline ends. Germline lookup yields CDR1 MGHDK and CDR2 SYGVNS. Per the study methods: Amplification with reference gene primers provided the estimates of nucleated cell counts. Sequencing was performed with immunoSEQ multiplex PCR; in TCRdb, only in-frame clones are kept and a portion is missing. The V and J calls and the clone size are those of that table, but D and trimming were determined from the DNA. Of under 200,000 clones listed, about 83% are singletons. V usage is TRBV25-1 and J usage is TRBJ2-7; D is perhaps TRBD1 (6 bases). Sequencing was performed on PBMCs or T cells enriched from blood (not recorded which). The TCR comes from a man aged 40-49 years with acute COVID-19. This CDR3 reads CASSDSGTSYEQYF. The CDR3 DNA sequence: TGTGCCAGCAGTGATTCCGGGACATCCTACGAGCAGTACTTC.